These T cell receptor beta chains were read from a single sample in a study of T cells in Graves' hyperthyroidism and ophthalmopathy. MiXCR was run by TCRdb on the multiplex PCR reads, yielding one entry per CDR3 protein. Of about 590,000 distinct CDR3 sequences detected, 14% appear once; the ten largest clones hold 7% to 9%. Source material: blood. Every receptor here comes from a woman aged 18-29 years with Graves' ophthalmopathy. Both conserved end residues are part of each CDR3. D genes are given only for firm matches. Expanded clones get a size class; other rows say once, few or many, or leave the size out.

V	D	size	J	CDR3	DNA
TRBV15	NA	few	TRBJ2-7	CATSRGAGQYEQYF	TGTGCCACCAGCAGAGGGGCAGGTCAGTACGAGCAGTACTTC
TRBV7-2	NA	many	TRBJ1-1	CASSLEGGWSNTEAFF	TGTGCCAGCAGCTTAGAGGGGGGGTGGAGTAACACTGAAGCTTTCTTT
TRBV6-4	TRBD2	NA	TRBJ2-5	CASSDIAGAQETQYF	TGTGCCAGCAGTGACATCGCGGGAGCCCAAGAGACCCAGTACTTC
TRBV6-2/TRBV6-3	TRBD2	NA	TRBJ2-1	CASSYSSGTSGRGNEQFF	TGTGCCAGCAGTTACTCTTCCGGGACTAGCGGGAGGGGGAATGAGCAGTTCTTC
TRBV12-3/TRBV12-4	NA	NA	TRBJ2-7	CASRRMGAGLEQYF	TGTGCCAGCAGAAGGATGGGTGCTGGTCTCGAGCAGTACTTC
TRBV12-5	NA	once	TRBJ2-5	CASGLEPGQQETQYF	TGTGCTAGTGGTTTGGAACCGGGACAACAAGAGACCCAGTACTTC
TRBV7-9	TRBD1	few	TRBJ1-1	CASSSNRGRGMMDTEAFF	TGTGCCAGCAGCTCCAATAGGGGGCGGGGGATGATGGACACTGAAGCTTTCTTT
TRBV12-3/TRBV12-4	TRBD1	many	TRBJ2-3	CASKSTGGPDTQYF	TGTGCCAGCAAGTCGACAGGGGGGCCAGATACGCAGTATTTT
TRBV11-2	TRBD1	many	TRBJ2-1	CASREQGAWNEQFF	TGTGCCAGCAGAGAACAGGGGGCTTGGAATGAGCAGTTCTTC
TRBV28	TRBD1	many	TRBJ1-2	CASSATTGEGGYTF	TGTGCCAGCAGCGCAACTACAGGGGAAGGTGGCTACACCTTC
TRBV6-2/TRBV6-3	TRBD2	many	TRBJ2-7	CASWDFVSGSGRGTYEQYF	TGTGCCAGCTGGGATTTCGTATCAGGTAGCGGGAGGGGGACCTACGAGCAGTACTTC
TRBV12-3/TRBV12-4	TRBD1	NA	TRBJ1-2	CASSSGTGPIYGYTF	TGTGCCAGCAGTTCGGGGACAGGGCCAATCTATGGCTACACCTTC
TRBV10-3	NA	many	TRBJ1-1	CAISEGRRFMNTEAFF	TGTGCCATCAGTGAGGGACGGCGCTTTATGAACACTGAAGCTTTCTTT
TRBV27	NA	few	TRBJ2-2	CASSLNRILHRVKNTGELFF	TGTGCCAGCAGTTTGAACAGGATACTTCACAGGGTAAAGAACACCGGGGAGCTGTTTTTT
TRBV5-8	NA	NA	TRBJ2-2	CASSQRQALEGELFF	TGTGCCAGCAGCCAAAGACAGGCCCTCGAAGGGGAGCTGTTTTTT
TRBV28	TRBD1	many	TRBJ2-7	CASSWRRDRSYEQYF	TGTGCCAGCAGCTGGAGGCGGGACAGGTCCTACGAGCAGTACTTC
TRBV19	TRBD1	few	TRBJ1-5	CASSPRDRGRLYSNQPQHF	TGTGCCAGTAGTCCCAGGGACAGGGGACGACTTTATAGCAATCAGCCCCAGCATTTT
TRBV12-3/TRBV12-4	NA	many	TRBJ1-2	CASKETLDGYTF	TGTGCCAGCAAGGAGACCCTGGATGGCTACACCTTC
TRBV12-3/TRBV12-4	NA	many	TRBJ1-5	CASSPDEWDQPQHF	TGTGCCAGCAGTCCGGACGAGTGGGATCAGCCCCAGCATTTT
TRBV6-5	NA	many	TRBJ2-2	CASSYSRVAELRGELFF	TGTGCCAGCAGTTACTCGAGGGTAGCGGAACTTAGGGGGGAGCTGTTTTTT
TRBV5-4	NA	many	TRBJ1-1	CASSFGGRWNTEAFF	TGTGCCAGCAGCTTCGGGGGCAGGTGGAACACTGAAGCTTTCTTT
TRBV5-4	TRBD1	NA	TRBJ2-3	CASSLFWTGFTDTQYF	TGTGCCAGCAGCTTGTTTTGGACAGGTTTCACAGATACGCAGTATTTT
TRBV28	TRBD1	few	TRBJ1-4	CASSVTGVSNEKLFF	TGTGCCAGCAGTGTGACAGGGGTCAGTAATGAAAAACTGTTTTTT
TRBV29-1	TRBD1	NA	TRBJ2-3	CSAPDRATPTDTQYF	TGCAGCGCGCCGGACAGGGCGACTCCCACAGATACGCAGTATTTT